This TCR beta chain was sequenced in a study of shared clonotypes between healthy human individuals (dated by TCRdb to 2020 to 2021). In the study overall: The cohort included a few men and a couple of women between 18 and 49 years of age. For each donor, three plates each were used for CD4 naive and CD4 memory, two plates were used for CD8 naive, and one plate was used for CD8 memory. To estimate repertoire size and how much clonotypes are shared between individuals, the study performed deep sequencing of blood TCR repertoires from 4 to 6 healthy adults. Libraries were prepared and TCR repertoires were sequenced by different laboratories using diverse techniques, in order to increase sequencing depth and limit assay-specific biases. Between about 0.9 and 9 billion PBMCs per donor were obtained by leukapheresis. General findings and caveats noted by the study authors: Only blood was sampled, and tissue TCR repertoires likely differ from those in blood. Even with the large sequencing depth, rarefaction of the sorted-subset datasets indicated that sequencing was incomplete. Clonotypes shared by all four sorted-subset donors showed higher generation probabilities than non-shared clonotypes. Based on pairwise subsampling, the degree of clonotype sharing among donors was expected to be affected by sequencing depth. Larger estimated clonotype richness was generally found for naive subsets than for memory subsets. Across a few donors, approximately 5% of naive CD4, roughly 3.4% of naive CD8, 2% to 2.5% of memory CD4, and about 0.4% of memory CD8 clonotypes were shared. The small number of donors limited the genetic and exposure-history diversity represented.

TCR CDR3 regions were amplified from genomic DNA by multiplex PCR using the deep immunoSEQ assay. Extracted genomic DNA from each cell subset was spread evenly across all wells of several immunoSEQ 96-well plates, with each plate serving as a replicate. For sorted subsets, approximately 210 ng genomic DNA, equal to tens of thousands of T cell genomes, was loaded into each replicate PCR. Purified libraries were measured with a Qubit 3.0 fluorometer, size-checked on a Bioanalyzer 2100, and measured again with the KAPA Library Quantification kit. A separate single-read 150-cycle Illumina NextSeq 550 flow cell was used to sequence each immunoSEQ 96-well plate. The source study handled its data this way. Because the immunoSEQ output held only junctional sequences and lacked quality scores, the filtering could not match the filtering applied to full-length reads. To assign V/J genes and CDR3, sequences were annotated against IMGT germline references using PyIR, a Python wrapper for IgBLAST v1.9. Reads were filtered out if the reads had weak V/J assignments (E-value above 1e-6), no CDR3, stop codons, out-of-frame junctions, or ambiguous translated residues. A V3J clonotype was defined by an identical inferred V gene, J gene, and CDR3 amino acid sequence. Percentage overlap between repertoires was calculated by dividing the number of shared unique clonotypes by the size of the smaller repertoire. Three approaches were used to assess repertoire richness: RTK rarefaction, the Chao1 estimator, and Recon v2.1 estimates of unobserved clonotypes. Generation probabilities for all TCRbeta clonotypes obtained by the gDNA method from a handful of donors were computed using OLGA. TCRdb limited this immuneACCESS table to in-frame rearrangements with V and J called. A share of clones is missing; checked studies link under half to unresolved V genes, and the rest is unexplained. V and J calls and clone size follow that table, whereas D and trimming were derived from the DNA. The sample contains hundreds of thousands of clones, more than 95% of them found a single time. Jointly, the top ten make up roughly 0.055% of the sample.

The donors were healthy, HIV-negative adults who had no recently reported acute infections or vaccinations. Every donor was a Caucasian adult residing in Nashville, Tennessee, USA. CD4+ T cells were enriched by magnetic negative selection, after which naive cells were positively selected on CD45RA and the negative fraction was taken as the memory subset. Blood was collected by leukapheresis, and PBMCs were isolated by Ficoll-Histopaque density gradient centrifugation and then cryopreserved in liquid nitrogen vapor phase. Analytical flow cytometry was used to check the purity and quantity of every magnetically sorted T cell population. Genomic DNA was isolated from each sorted fraction and quantified by UV absorbance on a Nanodrop 2000c. This clone occurred once. Which antigen it targets is not known. Base-call qualities are not available, and no considerably larger clone is one nucleotide away. The CDR3 contains 13 residues, cysteine and phenylalanine counted. Only the CDR3 DNA stays, 39 bases, in frame from base 1. Based on the germline V gene (reference sequence), the CDR1 and CDR2 sequences are WNHNN and SYGVQD. The germline V and J ends show losses of 3 bases and 3 bases respectively, and no gene match explains 1 base of the junction.

Sequencing was performed on naive CD4+ T cells sorted from blood. The sample's cell subset or site label is to be understood as: CD45RA+ positively selected. The TCR originated in a woman in her twenties or thirties in good health. The chain was built from TRBV10-1 and TRBJ2-7; 8 bases in the middle match TRBD2. The nucleotides are TGCGCCAGCAGTGATAGCGGGGTCTACGAGCAGTACTTC. Its protein product is CASSDSGVYEQYF.